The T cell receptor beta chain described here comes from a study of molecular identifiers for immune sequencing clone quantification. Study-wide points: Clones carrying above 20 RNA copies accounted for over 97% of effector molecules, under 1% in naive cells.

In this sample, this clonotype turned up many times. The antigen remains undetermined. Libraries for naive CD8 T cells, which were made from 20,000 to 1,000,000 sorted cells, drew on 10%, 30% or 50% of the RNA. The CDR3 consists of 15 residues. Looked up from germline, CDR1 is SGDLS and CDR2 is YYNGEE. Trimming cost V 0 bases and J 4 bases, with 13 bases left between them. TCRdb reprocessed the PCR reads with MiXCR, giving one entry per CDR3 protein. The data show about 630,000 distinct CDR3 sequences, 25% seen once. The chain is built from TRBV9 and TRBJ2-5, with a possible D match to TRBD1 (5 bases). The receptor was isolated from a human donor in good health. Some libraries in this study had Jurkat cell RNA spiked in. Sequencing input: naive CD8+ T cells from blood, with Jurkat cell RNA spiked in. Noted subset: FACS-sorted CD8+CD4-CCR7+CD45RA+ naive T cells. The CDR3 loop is CASSVEGVDGETQYF. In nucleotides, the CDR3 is TGTGCCAGCAGCGTAGAAGGGGTTGACGGAGAGACCCAGTACTTC.